This T cell receptor beta chain is drawn from a study of T cell changes during pregnancy in multiple sclerosis. This table comes from immunoSEQ multiplex PCR, and its TCRdb copy is limited to in-frame clones, with some not included. The sample has roughly 48,000 clones, approximately 92% seen once; the top ten hold approximately 0.9%. The sample was CD4+ T cells from peripheral blood mononuclear cells, taken in the second trimester of pregnancy. This clonotype was sampled from a female donor in good health, enrolled as a control in a pregnancy study.

The CDR3 is CASGTLYEQYF. Here the CDR3 DNA reads TGTGCCAGCGGGACTCTATACGAGCAGTACTTC. The genes are TRBV27 and TRBJ2-7; D perhaps matches TRBD2 (6 bases). V lost 8 bases to trimming and J lost 4 bases, with 9 bases between them. Looked up from germline, CDR1 is MNHEY and CDR2 is SMNVEV (reference sequence). This CDR3 region has 11 residues.